Shown below are 14 T cell receptor beta chains from a single sample sequenced in a study of T cells in Graves' hyperthyroidism and ophthalmopathy. Researchers amplified the TCR beta CDR3 regions from RNA transcripts. First-round RT-PCR with HTBI primers amplified the TCR CDR3 region. TCRdb itself ran the multiplex PCR reads through MiXCR, one entry per CDR3 protein. The data hold tens of thousands of distinct CDR3 sequences, with about half observed a single time. Specimen: blood. Receptor source: a woman between 50 and 59 years old with Graves' ophthalmopathy.

The J gene is TRBJ1-5, the V gene TRBV2; a weak D match, TRBD1 (6 bases). This CDR3 is 16 amino acids long. Trimming removed 4 bases at V and 5 bases at J, with 18 bases between. The germline gives CDR1 SNHLY, CDR2 FYNNEI. The CDR3 sequence: CASSARAPRGDQPQHF. The CDR3 DNA sequence: TGTGCCAGCAGTGCTAGAGCCCCTAGGGGGGATCAGCCCCAGCATTTT. The full variable domain, rest sourced from reference TRBV2 and TRBJ1-5, is EPEVTQTPSHQVTQMGQEVILRCVPISNHLYFYWYRQILGQKVEFLVSFYNNEISEKSEIFDDQFSVERPDGSNFTLKIRSTKLEDSAMYFCASSARAPRGDQPQHFGDGTRLSIL.

The V and J genes are TRBV7-3 and TRBJ2-1; 7 nucleotides line up with TRBD2. This CDR3 spans 15 amino acids. Germline CDR1 is SGHTA and CDR2 is FQGTGA. The J segment lost 12 bases and the V segment lost 5 bases, leaving 16 bases of the junction unmatched. The CDR3 sequence is CASSPRTRTLDGQFF. The CDR3 DNA sequence: TGTGCCAGCAGCCCTCGGACTAGGACCCTAGATGGGCAGTTCTTC.

This clonotype was recorded at least ten times. The chain recombines TRBV7-2 with TRBJ2-2, with D uncertain. The germline V and J ends were trimmed by 6 bases and 5 bases, with 16 bases remaining between them. Per the germline V gene, CDR1 is SGHTA and CDR2 is FQGNSA. The CDR3 loop spans 15 amino acids. CDR3 DNA sequence: TGTGCCAGCAGAGTCGGTGCTCCTAGGACCGGGGAGCTGTTTTTT. It encodes CASRVGAPRTGELFF.

The gene calls are TRBV7-9 and TRBJ2-6; no definite D call. Trimming shortened V by 5 bases and J by 8 bases, and 4 bases separated the two germline ends. Germline V lookup: CDR1 SEHNR, CDR2 FQNEAQ (reference sequence). The CDR3 spans 11 residues. CDR3 loop: CASSGSNVLTF. The CDR3 DNA is TGTGCCAGCAGCGGCTCCAACGTCCTGACTTTC. The entire variable domain, with the rest obtained from reference TRBV7-9 and TRBJ2-6, is as follows: DTGVSQNPRHKITKRGQNVTFRCDPISEHNRLYWYRQTLGQGPEFLTYFQNEAQLEKSRLLSDRFSAERPKGSFSTLEIQRTEQGDSAMYLCASSGSNVLTFGAGSRLTVL.

The chain joins TRBV20-1 to TRBJ2-5; 7 bases map to TRBD2. CDR1 and CDR2 from the germline V gene are DFQATT and SNEGSKA (reference sequence). CDR3 length: 14 amino acids. The V and J ends lost 6 bases and 3 bases, in that order; junction bases with no gene match: 10. The CDR3 DNA is TGCAGTGCCCAGACTAGCAGCCGGGAAGAGACCCAGTACTTC. It specifies CSAQTSSREETQYF.

This clonotype turned up a few times. The chain recombines TRBV7-2 with TRBJ2-5; TRBD2 agrees at 9 bases. V trimming: 1 base; J trimming: 0 bases; junction bases outside the gene matches: 0. Looked up from germline, CDR1 is SGHTA and CDR2 is FQGNSA. CDR3 length: 15 residues. The CDR3 coding sequence is TGTGCCAGCAGCTTAGGGACTAGCGACCAAGAGACCCAGTACTTC. Translated, it gives CASSLGTSDQETQYF.

For the CDR3, the DNA is TGCGCCAGCAGCTTATGGGGACAGGGGGCTAGCGGGAGCTACGAGCAGTACTTC. This codes for CASSLWGQGASGSYEQYF. This chain links TRBV5-1 with TRBJ2-7, with 12 bases identical to TRBD1. Germline V gene lookup returns CDR1 SGHRS and CDR2 YFSETQ. The CDR3 length is 18 residues. V was pared by 2 bases and J by 3 bases, with 12 bases of the junction left unmatched. Complete variable domain (other parts from reference TRBV5-1 and TRBJ2-7): KAGVTQTPRYLIKTRGQQVTLSCSPISGHRSVSWYQQTPGQGLQFLFEYFSETQRNKGNFPGRFSGRQFSNSRSEMNVSTLELGDSALYLCASSLWGQGASGSYEQYFGPGTRLTVT.

This clonotype was counted many times. The chain employs TRBV20-1 and TRBJ2-7; D is perhaps TRBD2 (6 bases). This CDR3 has 16 amino acids. With 8 bases removed from V and 2 bases from J, the gap between germline ends came to 25 bases. Germline V lookup: CDR1 DFQATT, CDR2 SNEGSKA (reference sequence). The CDR3 DNA follows: TGCAGTCTAAGGGTGGGGTCCCGCGGGAACGCCTACGAGCAGTACTTC. This sequence encodes CSLRVGSRGNAYEQYF.

This clonotype was counted many times. The gene calls are TRBV28 and TRBJ2-6; D is unresolved. Trimming took off 4 bases at V and 2 bases at J, with 0 bases between the two ends. CDR3 length: 12 amino acids. Germline V gives CDR1 MDHEN, CDR2 SYDVKM. Here the CDR3 reads CASSSGANVLTF. For the CDR3, the DNA is TGTGCCAGCAGTTCTGGGGCCAACGTCCTGACTTTC.

Concerning this clonotype itself: A much more abundant neighbour one base away suggests this may be a read error. The chain has TRBV24-1 and TRBJ2-1, with 16 bases aligning to TRBD2. This CDR3 comprises 16 residues. Per the germline V gene, CDR1 is KGHDR and CDR2 is SFDVKD. CDR3 amino acids: CVTGTSGGGSYNEQFF. CDR3 bases: TGTGTCACCGGGACTAGCGGGGGGGGTTCCTACAATGAGCAGTTCTTC.

There are many counts of this clonotype. The chain carries TRBV6-1 and TRBJ1-4; D is perhaps TRBD1 (5 bases). CDR1 is MNHNS and CDR2 is SASEGT in the germline V gene. Trimming left V 10 bases short and J 8 bases short, with 20 bases between. The CDR3 has 14 residues. The CDR3: CATSSGTGWEKLFF. CDR3 in DNA: TGTGCCACCTCTAGCGGGACGGGGTGGGAAAAACTGTTTTTT.

There are many counts of this clonotype. The chain has TRBV10-3 and TRBJ1-3; perhaps TRBD1 as D (5 bases). CDR1 is ENHRY and CDR2 is SYGVKD in the germline V gene. Trimming pared 2 bases from V and 2 bases from J, leaving 10 bases between. The CDR3 loop spans 15 amino acids. The CDR3 loop reads CAISELMGAGNTIYF. In nucleotides, the CDR3 is TGTGCCATCAGTGAGCTAATGGGGGCTGGAAACACCATATATTTT.

This clonotype has at least ten counts. DNA for the CDR3: TGTGCCAGCAGACCCGGGACAGCCCTCGGCGCAACGTACGAGCAGTACTTC. Translation gives CASRPGTALGATYEQYF. The chain couples TRBV2 to TRBJ2-7; 7 bases fit TRBD1. CDR1 is SNHLY, CDR2 FYNNEI, per germline. The CDR3 extends over 17 amino acids. Germline trimming cut 6 bases from V and 4 bases from J; bases unmatched to any gene: 18.

This clonotype appeared many times. The chain employs TRBV5-1 and TRBJ2-5, with 7 nucleotides matching TRBD1. The CDR3 sequence is 15 residues long. After removal of 4 bases from V and 4 bases from J, the junction contained 10 bases not matched to a gene. Germline V gene sequence: CDR1 SGHRS, CDR2 YFSETQ. The DNA for the CDR3 is TGCGCCAGCAGCCCCGGACAGGTTTCTTTAGAGACCCAGTACTTC. Translated: CASSPGQVSLETQYF.